Presented here are 28 T cell receptor beta chains from one specimen sequenced in a study of CXCR3-negative and CXCR3-positive naive CD8 T cells. TRB cDNA was prepared as libraries by UMI-labeled 5' RACE. Using the 5' RACE reads, TCRdb records one entry per CDR3 protein without DNA. This listing includes over 20,000 distinct CDR3 sequences. The sample taken for sequencing was memory CD8+ T cells from blood. These receptors all come from a human donor in good health. Some clones in this sample may be carry-over from other donors' samples.

CDR3 region: CASSQTGGTETQYF. This chain links TRBV7-9 with TRBJ2-3; TCRdb proposes TRBD1, but this gene call is untestable without DNA. CDR3 size: 14 residues. CDR1 and CDR2 (germline): SEHNR, FQNEAQ (reference sequence).

This rearrangement joins TRBV5-1 to TRBJ2-1; as DNA is missing, the TRBD1 call by TCRdb cannot be tested. Germline CDR1 reads SGHRS; CDR2 reads YFSETQ. This CDR3 region has 17 residues. CDR3 region: CASSLEGVQLAYNEQFF.

The V call is TRBV29-1, the J call TRBJ2-5; TCRdb selects TRBD1, and the lack of DNA leaves this call unchecked. This CDR3 has 17 amino acids. Per the germline V gene, CDR1 is SQVTM and CDR2 is ANQGSEA. CDR3 protein: CSVASMTGTVYQETQYF.

The V and J genes are TRBV20-1 and TRBJ2-1; TCRdb selects TRBD2, and the lack of DNA leaves this call unchecked. The CDR3 runs 12 residues. The germline gives CDR1 DFQATT, CDR2 SNEGSKA (reference sequence). This chain's CDR3 is CSARVDSYEQFF.

The chain links TRBV20-1 to TRBJ2-7; TCRdb calls TRBD2, which cannot be checked without DNA. This CDR3 is built from 13 residues. Germline V lookup: CDR1 DFQATT, CDR2 SNEGSKA (reference sequence). This CDR3 reads CSAGAGGPLEQYF.

The CDR3 region is CASSFTGYEQYF. This chain connects TRBV7-9 to TRBJ2-7. Germline assignment: CDR1 SEHNR and CDR2 FQNEAQ (reference sequence). There are 12 residues in the CDR3.

The chain carries TRBV6-6 and TRBJ2-5; TCRdb names TRBD2, which stays unverified in the absence of DNA. The CDR3 length is 18 residues. In germline, CDR1 is MNHNY, CDR2 SVGAGI (reference sequence). CDR3 region: CASSSGLAGGPGQETQYF.

The chain is built from TRBV5-1 and TRBJ1-2. CDR3 length: 13 amino acids. Looked up from germline, CDR1 is SGHRS and CDR2 is YFSETQ. The CDR3 protein is CASSLTGSSGYTF.

The rearrangement uses TRBV29-1 and TRBJ2-3; TCRdb selects TRBD1, and the lack of DNA leaves this call unchecked. The CDR3 length is 13 residues. Germline CDR1 is SQVTM and CDR2 is ANQGSEA. The CDR3 spells CSAVGGETDTQYF.

V is TRBV4-1 and J is TRBJ1-2; with no DNA, the TCRdb D assignment of TRBD1 cannot be verified. Germline lookup yields CDR1 MGHRA and CDR2 YSYEKL. The CDR3 is 14 amino acids. The chain's CDR3 is CASSQRQGDYGYAF.

The V call is TRBV4-3, the J call TRBJ2-1; TCRdb designates TRBD1, a call that cannot be tested without DNA. The CDR3 is 16 amino acids. Germline V CDR1 and CDR2: LGHNA, YSLEER. CDR3 region: CASSQALLGGPDEQFF.

The chain joins TRBV9 to TRBJ2-7; TCRdb calls TRBD1, which cannot be checked without DNA. Germline V gene sequence: CDR1 SGDLS, CDR2 YYNGEE. The CDR3 contains 14 residues. The CDR3 is CASSSLGHGYEQYF.

The V gene is TRBV29-1, the J gene TRBJ2-7; the D gene TCRdb calls, TRBD1, cannot be checked with no DNA. This CDR3 is built from 14 residues. Germline V lookup: CDR1 SQVTM, CDR2 ANQGSEA. The CDR3 sequence: CSVVHPGAYYEQYF.

The genes are TRBV7-9 and TRBJ2-7; TCRdb picks TRBD2, but there is no DNA to check that call. CDR1 is SEHNR, CDR2 FQNEAQ, per germline (reference sequence). The CDR3 contains 15 residues. CDR3 sequence: CASRTSSDNYYEQYF.

V gene TRBV7-9 combines with J gene TRBJ2-3; TCRdb's D gene call, TRBD2, goes unchecked for lack of DNA. In germline, CDR1 is SEHNR, CDR2 FQNEAQ (reference sequence). This CDR3 is 16 amino acids long. This CDR3 is CASSEGLAGAPDTQYF.

The J gene is TRBJ2-7, the V gene TRBV20-1; TCRdb calls TRBD1, which cannot be checked without DNA. The CDR3 has 13 residues. The germline V gene encodes CDR1 DFQATT and CDR2 SNEGSKA (reference sequence). CDR3 amino acids: CSIPRPSSYEQYF.

V and J are TRBV4-3 and TRBJ2-5; without DNA, the TCRdb call of TRBD2 cannot be checked. There are 14 residues in the CDR3. The germline V gene encodes CDR1 LGHNA and CDR2 YSLEER. The CDR3 spells CTSSQELDSKTQYF.

This sequence joins TRBV6-2 or TRBV6-3 and TRBJ1-2; TCRdb's D call, TRBD1, is unchecked because there is no DNA. This CDR3 is built from 14 residues. Germline V CDR1 and CDR2: MNHEY, SVGEGT. This CDR3 reads CASSLTGNIYGYTF.

V is TRBV6-4 and J is TRBJ2-3; TCRdb outputs TRBD2, but without DNA this stays unchecked. CDR3 length: 15 amino acids. Germline V gives CDR1 MRHNA, CDR2 SNTAGT. The CDR3 sequence: CASSSLAGSTDTQYF.

The V call is TRBV5-6, the J call TRBJ1-2; TCRdb designates TRBD1, a call that cannot be tested without DNA. CDR1 SGHDT and CDR2 YYEEEE come from the germline V gene. This CDR3 is 15 amino acids long. The CDR3 sequence is CASSLNEGVLYGYTF.

V gene TRBV12-3 or TRBV12-4 combines with J gene TRBJ2-1. The CDR3 loop spans 15 amino acids. The CDR3 is CASSFNGQVVNEQFF.

The V call is TRBV2, the J call TRBJ2-1. From germline, CDR1 is SNHLY and CDR2 FYNNEI. This CDR3 spans 15 amino acids. The CDR3 here is CASSERPGTYNEQFF.

The V and J genes are TRBV28 and TRBJ2-7; the D call from TCRdb, TRBD1, cannot be confirmed without DNA. The CDR3 sequence is 15 residues long. CDR1 and CDR2 from the germline V gene are MDHEN and SYDVKM. CDR3: CASSSQMTGEYEQYF.

The gene calls are TRBV6-2 or TRBV6-3 and TRBJ2-1; TCRdb's D call of TRBD1 is untestable without DNA. CDR3 length equals 14 residues. Germline values: CDR1 MNHEY, CDR2 SVGEGT. The CDR3 region is CASSYGTLYNEQFF.

This chain links TRBV7-6 with TRBJ2-1; the TRBD2 assignment by TCRdb is unverifiable without DNA. This CDR3 comprises 18 residues. CDR1 is SGHVS and CDR2 is FNYEAQ in the germline V gene. The CDR3 sequence: CASSLAMVAGGPRNEQFF.

The rearrangement uses TRBV28 and TRBJ2-7; lacking DNA, the TRBD1 call made by TCRdb goes unchecked. This CDR3 contains 14 residues. CDR1 is MDHEN, CDR2 SYDVKM, per germline. This CDR3 is CASSFRTTAYEQYF.

This chain links TRBV4-3 with TRBJ2-1. The germline CDR1 and CDR2 sequences are LGHNA and YSLEER. This CDR3 comprises 16 residues. CDR3 protein: CASSQDTGGTYNEQFF.

The V gene is TRBV19, the J gene TRBJ2-3; the TRBD1 assignment by TCRdb is unverifiable without DNA. This CDR3 has 15 residues. CDR1 and CDR2 from the germline V gene are LNHDA and SQIVND (reference sequence). CDR3 in amino acids: CASSIDDSRTDTQYF.